This T cell receptor (beta chain) came from a study of PD-1 blockade in classical Hodgkin lymphoma. Turning to the study itself: With a 2-week interval, patients received intravenous nivolumab at 3 mg/kg.

The assay was immunoSEQ multiplex PCR, and TCRdb's table has in-frame clones only and misses some. The table has 15,000 to 20,000 clones, about 88% seen once. As regards this clone: Its matching antigen is unknown.

Study conclusions and caveats: Newly diagnosed and completely responding patients shared comparable baseline diversity. Reported findings placed baseline TCR diversity lower in newly diagnosed patients (compared with healthy donors).

The V end lost 3 bases, the J end lost 2 bases, and 8 bases lay between the germline ends. The CDR3 contains 14 residues. Germline-derived CDR1 and CDR2 are MNHEY and SMNVEV (reference sequence). Time point denoted: cycle 4 day 1 (C4D1), after 6 weeks of nivolumab. All the patients suffered relapse after autologous stem cell transplantation, and brentuximab vedotin exposure differed. The investigators isolated CD8+ T cells from thawed PBMCs using magnetic negative selection. This clonotype was sampled from a human donor with classical Hodgkin lymphoma. This material consisted of CD8+ T cells from blood, taken before the fourth cycle of nivolumab. J is TRBJ1-5 and V is TRBV27; no firm D call. CDR3: CASSLGIGNQPQHF. DNA for the CDR3: TGTGCCAGCAGTTTGGGGATTGGCAATCAGCCCCAGCATTTT.